This T cell receptor beta chain is drawn from a study of identical twins. This clonotype turned up a few times. A universal primer binding site was introduced by template switching. The final cDNA contained unique molecular identifiers. MiXCR, run by TCRdb on the 5' RACE reads, gives a single entry per CDR3 protein. The data hold roughly 260,000 distinct CDR3 sequences, with about 14% observed a single time. V was clipped by 1 base and J by 8 bases, with 17 bases between them. This CDR3 is built from 15 residues. Germline loops: CDR1 SEHNR, CDR2 FQNEAQ (reference sequence). The chain couples TRBV7-9 to TRBJ1-2, with D maybe TRBD1 (6 bases). The sample consisted of memory (CD45RO+) T cells sorted from blood. The receptor was isolated from a woman aged 18-29 years in good health. CDR3 in DNA: TGTGCCAGCAGCTTAGACAGTACCGGGACAAGGGGCTACACCTTC. It is translated as CASSLDSTGTRGYTF.